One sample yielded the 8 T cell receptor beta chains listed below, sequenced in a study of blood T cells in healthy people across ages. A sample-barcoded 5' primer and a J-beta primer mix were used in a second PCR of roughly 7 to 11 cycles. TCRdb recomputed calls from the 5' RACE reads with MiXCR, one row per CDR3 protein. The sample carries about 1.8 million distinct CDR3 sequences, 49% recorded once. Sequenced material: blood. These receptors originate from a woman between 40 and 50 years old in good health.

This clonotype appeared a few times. The CDR3: CASSPRTTYGDEQFF. The CDR3 coding sequence is TGCGCCAGCAGCCCACGGACTACCTATGGGGATGAGCAGTTCTTC. This rearrangement joins TRBV4-3 to TRBJ2-1, with D possibly being TRBD2 (6 bases). Germline-derived CDR1 and CDR2 are LGHNA and YSLEER. The CDR3 contains 15 residues. V dropped 4 bases and J dropped 8 bases, with 18 bases sitting between them.

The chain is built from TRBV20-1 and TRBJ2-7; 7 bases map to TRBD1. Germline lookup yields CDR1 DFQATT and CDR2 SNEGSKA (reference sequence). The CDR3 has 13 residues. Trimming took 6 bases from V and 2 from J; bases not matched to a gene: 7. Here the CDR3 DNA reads TGCAGTGCCCTTACAGGGGAAACCTACGAGCAGTACTTC. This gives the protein CSALTGETYEQYF.

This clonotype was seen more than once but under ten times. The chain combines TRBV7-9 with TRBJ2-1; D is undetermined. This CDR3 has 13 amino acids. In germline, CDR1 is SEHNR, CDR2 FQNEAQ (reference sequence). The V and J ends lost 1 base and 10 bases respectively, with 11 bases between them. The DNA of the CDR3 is TGTGCCAGCAGCTTAGAGGGTGTGAGGGAGCAGTTCTTC. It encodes CASSLEGVREQFF.

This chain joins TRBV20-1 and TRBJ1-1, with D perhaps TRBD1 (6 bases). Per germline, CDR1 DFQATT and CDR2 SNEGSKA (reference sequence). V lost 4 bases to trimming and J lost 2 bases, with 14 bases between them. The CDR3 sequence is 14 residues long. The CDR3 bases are TGCAGTGCTACGCCACAGGGCCCTAACACTGAAGCTTTCTTT. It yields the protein CSATPQGPNTEAFF.

For the CDR3, the DNA is TGTGCCAGCAGCCAACGGACCAGTCTGTACCAAGAGACCCAGTACTTC. This codes for CASSQRTSLYQETQYF. The rearrangement joins TRBV14 to TRBJ2-5; D call uncertain. The CDR3 runs 16 residues. Trimming took off 2 bases at V and 0 bases at J, with 13 bases between the two ends. Per the germline V gene, CDR1 is SGHDN and CDR2 is FVKESK.

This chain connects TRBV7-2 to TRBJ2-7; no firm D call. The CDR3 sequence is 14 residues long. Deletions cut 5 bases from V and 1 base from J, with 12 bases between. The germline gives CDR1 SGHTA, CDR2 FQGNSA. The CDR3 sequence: CASSVSVGSYEQYF. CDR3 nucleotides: TGTGCCAGCAGCGTCTCGGTGGGGTCCTACGAGCAGTACTTC.

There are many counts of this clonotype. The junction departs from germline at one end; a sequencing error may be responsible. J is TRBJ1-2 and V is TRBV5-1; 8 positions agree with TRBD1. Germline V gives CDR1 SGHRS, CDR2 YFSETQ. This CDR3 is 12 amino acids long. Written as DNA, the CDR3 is TGTGCCAGCAGTCTGACAGGGGAAGGCTACACCTTC. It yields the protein CASSLTGEGYTF.

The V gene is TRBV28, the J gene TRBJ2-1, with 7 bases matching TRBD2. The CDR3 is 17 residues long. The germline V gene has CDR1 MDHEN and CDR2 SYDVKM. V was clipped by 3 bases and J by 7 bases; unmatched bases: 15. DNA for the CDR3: TGTGCCAGCAGTTTTAGCCCCCTAGCGGCAAGCTCAAATGAGCAGTTCTTC. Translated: CASSFSPLAASSNEQFF.